The next 24 T cell receptor beta chains were all read from a single sample in a study of blood T cell repertoires in COVID-19 (TCRdb year 2020). The method behind the library was the immunoSEQ multiplex PCR assay. TCRdb limited this immuneACCESS table to in-frame rearrangements with V and J called. A share of clones is missing; checked studies link under half to unresolved V genes, and the rest is unexplained. This sample has hundreds of thousands of clones in its table, and 75% to 90% of those were observed once. The top ten hold approximately 4.7% of the sample. Source material: PBMCs or T cells enriched from blood (not recorded which). These receptors all come from a man aged 55 to 70 who had recovered from COVID-19.

V gene TRBV7-2 combines with J gene TRBJ1-4; the D gene is possibly TRBD1 (6 bases). Germline values: CDR1 SGHTA, CDR2 FQGNSA. Trimming removed 5 bases at V and 8 bases at J, with 15 bases between. The CDR3 totals 14 residues. The CDR3 loop is CASSPRGGAEKLFF. DNA for the CDR3: TGTGCCAGCAGCCCCCGAGGGGGAGCCGAAAAACTGTTTTTT.

The rearrangement uses TRBV28 and TRBJ2-1; 13 bases are shared with TRBD2. Trimming removed 8 bases from V and 4 bases from J; junction bases left unmatched: 2. Germline CDR1 reads MDHEN; CDR2 reads SYDVKM. The CDR3 has 14 amino acids. As DNA, the CDR3 is TGTGCCAGCGAGACTAGCGGGAGGTACAATGAGCAGTTCTTC. Translating it yields CASETSGRYNEQFF.

This chain joins TRBV25-1 and TRBJ1-4, with D possibly matching TRBD1 (5 bases). CDR1 and CDR2 (germline): MGHDK, SYGVNS. Trimming took 1 base from V and 8 from J, leaving 11 bases between them. CDR3 length equals 14 residues. The CDR3 region has the DNA TGTGCCAGCAGTGAATCGGGGGGAAGAGAAAAACTGTTTTTT. Residues: CASSESGGREKLFF.

CDR3 sequence: CASSNLVRSSYNEQFF. As DNA, the CDR3 is TGCGCCAGCAGCAACCTTGTGCGGAGCTCCTACAATGAGCAGTTCTTC. The chain uses TRBV5-1 and TRBJ2-1; no reliable D call. Per germline, CDR1 SGHRS and CDR2 YFSETQ. Trimming shortened V by 4 bases and J by 0 bases, and 14 bases separated the two germline ends. This CDR3 comprises 16 residues.

The gene calls are TRBV27 and TRBJ2-7; maybe TRBD2 (5 bases). The CDR3 spans 15 residues. With 6 bases removed from V and 9 bases from J, the gap between germline ends came to 24 bases. Germline assignment: CDR1 MNHEY and CDR2 SMNVEV (reference sequence). CDR3 sequence: CASSSPGVGTSWQYF. CDR3 nucleotides: TGTGCCAGCAGCTCCCCCGGGGTAGGCACTAGTTGGCAGTACTTC.

The chain employs TRBV7-3 and TRBJ2-1; TRBD1 agrees at 9 bases. The CDR3 is made up of 17 amino acids. Germline trimming cut 4 bases from V and 7 bases from J; bases unmatched to any gene: 14. Germline V gene data show CDR1 as SGHTA and CDR2 as FQGTGA. The CDR3 region is CASSSPRVGQGGNEQFF. The CDR3 DNA reads TGTGCCAGCAGCTCTCCGCGCGTGGGACAGGGAGGTAATGAGCAGTTCTTC.

J is TRBJ2-5 and V is TRBV7-2; no clear D gene. Germline V gene data show CDR1 as SGHTA and CDR2 as FQGNSA. V shed 5 bases and J shed 2 bases, with 3 bases lying between them. The CDR3 is made up of 11 amino acids. The CDR3, as DNA: TGTGCCAGCAGCCAACAAGAGACCCAGTACTTC. Encoded protein: CASSQQETQYF.

This chain links TRBV6-5 with TRBJ2-7, with 12 bases aligning to TRBD2. The trim removed 4 bases at V and 2 bases at J, leaving 3 bases unmatched. The V gene's germline CDR1 is MNHEY and CDR2 SVGAGI. The CDR3 runs 15 residues. CDR3 amino acids: CASSSLAGGTYEQYF. CDR3 in DNA: TGTGCCAGCAGTTCCCTAGCGGGAGGGACCTACGAGCAGTACTTC.

The V and J genes are TRBV14 and TRBJ1-2, with 12 bases fitting TRBD1. The trim removed 0 bases at V and 14 bases at J, leaving 7 bases unmatched. The CDR3 loop spans 14 amino acids. CDR1 and CDR2 from the germline V gene are SGHDN and FVKESK. DNA for the CDR3: TGTGCCAGCAGCCAAGACAGGGGACAGGGGGCCCGAACCTTC. Its protein product is CASSQDRGQGARTF.

The V and J genes are TRBV7-2 and TRBJ2-7; D remains ambiguous. Germline V lookup: CDR1 SGHTA, CDR2 FQGNSA. The CDR3 is 14 residues long. V was trimmed by 0 bases and J by 0 bases, leaving 6 bases between them. The CDR3 DNA sequence: TGTGCCAGCAGCTTAGCGTCCCACTCCTACGAGCAGTACTTC. This sequence encodes CASSLASHSYEQYF.

J is TRBJ2-7 and V is TRBV5-1; D uncertain. The germline V gene has CDR1 SGHRS and CDR2 YFSETQ. With 2 bases removed from V and 0 bases from J, the gap between germline ends came to 9 bases. The CDR3 sequence is 14 residues long. The CDR3 DNA reads as TGCGCCAGCAGCTTCGGCGGTGTCTCCTACGAGCAGTACTTC. Encoded protein: CASSFGGVSYEQYF.

The chain carries TRBV11-3 and TRBJ2-5; possibly TRBD1 for D (6 bases). CDR1 and CDR2 from the germline V gene are SGHNT and YENEEA. This CDR3 region has 14 residues. The V gene lost 5 bases and the J gene lost 2 bases, with 12 bases spanning the gap. The CDR3 sequence: CASSPDSIQETQYF. The CDR3 DNA follows: TGTGCCAGCAGCCCGGACAGTATACAAGAGACCCAGTACTTC. The whole variable domain, remainder taken from reference TRBV11-3 and TRBJ2-5, is EAGVVQSPRYKIIEKKQPVAFWCNPISGHNTLYWYLQNLGQGPELLIRYENEEAVDDSQLPKDRFSAERLKGVDSTLKIQPAELGDSAVYLCASSPDSIQETQYFGPGTRLLVL.

The chain is built from TRBV11-2 and TRBJ1-6, with a tentative D call TRBD1 (6 bases). Per germline, CDR1 SGHAT and CDR2 FQNNGV. The CDR3 runs to 16 residues. Trimming took off 2 bases at V and 0 bases at J, with 8 bases between the two ends. CDR3 in amino acids: CASSLTGSSYNSPLHF. The CDR3 region has the DNA TGTGCCAGCAGCTTAACAGGGAGCTCCTATAATTCACCCCTCCACTTT.

The genes are TRBV5-1 and TRBJ1-1; D might be TRBD1 (6 bases). The CDR3 sequence is 14 residues long. From germline, CDR1 is SGHRS and CDR2 YFSETQ. Deletions cut 0 bases from V and 5 bases from J, with 11 bases between. Here the CDR3 DNA reads TGCGCCAGCAGCTTGGGACAGGAATGGACTGAAGCTTTCTTT. It specifies CASSLGQEWTEAFF.

A single count supports this clone. J is TRBJ1-1 and V is TRBV27; weak D call: TRBD1 (5 bases). V was shortened by 3 bases and J by 1 base, with 9 bases between the two germline ends. In germline, CDR1 is MNHEY, CDR2 SMNVEV (reference sequence). This CDR3 is 14 amino acids long. CDR3: CASSLGRGNTEAFF. The CDR3 bases are TGTGCCAGCAGTTTGGGTAGGGGGAACACTGAAGCTTTCTTT.

This clone came up a few times. This chain links TRBV19 with TRBJ2-7; TRBD2 agrees at 9 bases. J was trimmed by 3 bases and V by 3 bases; bases with no gene match: 6. Germline loops: CDR1 LNHDA, CDR2 SQIVND (reference sequence). The CDR3 is made up of 15 amino acids. CDR3 sequence (DNA): TGTGCCAGTAGTATCGTAGCTAGCGGGGTCTACGAGCAGTACTTC. This translates into CASSIVASGVYEQYF.

In this sample, this clone turned up once. This sequence joins TRBV5-1 and TRBJ1-2; D perhaps matches TRBD1 (5 bases). V was cut by 0 bases and J by 3 bases, with 12 bases left in between. Germline V lookup: CDR1 SGHRS, CDR2 YFSETQ. The CDR3 has 15 residues. CDR3 protein: CASSLERGADYGYTF. DNA for the CDR3: TGCGCCAGCAGCTTGGAAAGGGGCGCGGACTATGGCTACACCTTC.

V usage is TRBV6-5 and J usage is TRBJ1-5, with D unclear. This CDR3 contains 15 residues. Germline assignment: CDR1 MNHEY and CDR2 SVGAGI. The germline V and J ends were trimmed by 6 bases and 6 bases, with 18 bases remaining between them. The CDR3 loop reads CASSPQVSSSQPQHF. The CDR3 bases are TGTGCCAGCAGCCCCCAGGTGTCCAGTTCTCAGCCCCAGCATTTT.

The rearrangement uses TRBV11-2 and TRBJ1-6; D is unresolved. V lost 5 bases and J lost 10, with 12 bases in between. Germline V gives CDR1 SGHAT, CDR2 FQNNGV. The CDR3 has 13 amino acids. The CDR3 loop reads CASSQDQRSPLHF. The CDR3 region has the DNA TGTGCCAGCAGCCAAGACCAGAGGTCACCCCTCCACTTT.

The chain links TRBV10-1 to TRBJ2-7, with 8 positions matching TRBD1. Germline values: CDR1 WNHNN, CDR2 SYGVQD (reference sequence). V was clipped by 6 bases and J by 4 bases; unmatched bases: 5. CDR3 size: 13 residues. CDR3 protein: CASSRDRRYEQYF. The CDR3 DNA is TGCGCCAGCAGCCGGGACAGGAGATACGAGCAGTACTTC.

In regard to this clone: Other nucleotide sequences in the sample specify the same CDR3. The chain uses TRBV27 and TRBJ1-2; 7 bases match TRBD1. This CDR3 is 14 amino acids long. The trim removed 0 bases at V and 4 bases at J, leaving 2 bases unmatched. The germline V gene encodes CDR1 MNHEY and CDR2 SMNVEV (reference sequence). Here the CDR3 reads CASSLSRDSYGYTF. CDR3 DNA sequence: TGTGCCAGCAGTTTATCCCGGGACAGCTATGGCTACACCTTC.

This clone has just a few counts. The DNA for the CDR3 is TGTGCCACCAGCGATTGGGCTAGCGGGGGGCGCACGCAGTATTTT. The encoded protein is CATSDWASGGRTQYF. This chain links TRBV15 with TRBJ2-3; 11 nucleotides line up with TRBD2. After removal of 5 bases from V and 9 bases from J, the junction contained 10 bases not matched to a gene. Germline V CDR1 and CDR2: LNHNV, YYDKDF (reference sequence). This CDR3 has 15 residues.

This clone was counted a single time. This sequence joins TRBV11-1 and TRBJ2-3; the match to TRBD2 covers 9 bases. V trimming: 1 base; J trimming: 7 bases; junction bases outside the gene matches: 9. This CDR3 has 16 residues. The V gene's germline CDR1 is SGHAT and CDR2 FQDESV (reference sequence). The CDR3 reads CASSLVGTSSMYTQYF. CDR3 nucleotide sequence: TGTGCCAGCAGCTTAGTCGGGACTAGCAGTATGTATACGCAGTATTTT.

The gene calls are TRBV9 and TRBJ2-7; 7 bases are a match to TRBD2. Germline CDR1 is SGDLS and CDR2 is YYNGEE. The CDR3 covers 15 residues. J was trimmed by 4 bases and V by 0 bases; bases with no gene match: 7. The DNA for the CDR3 is TGTGCCAGCAGCGTAGAACCGGGAGGTGTTTACGAGCAGTACTTC. Its protein is CASSVEPGGVYEQYF.